This entry features one T cell receptor beta chain sequence. Its antigen is currently unknown. With the read ending 3 residues before the CDR3 end, the germline J gene is used to fill in that end. Germline V gene sequence: CDR1 GTSNPN, CDR2 SVGIG (reference sequence). CDR3 length: 14 amino acids. Trimming took off 0 bases at V and 7 bases at J, with 12 bases between the two ends. TCRdb's table, derived via immunoSEQ multiplex PCR, lists solely in-frame clones and lacks some. This sample's table has over 45,000 clones. The sample comes from a study of T cells in women clearing cervical HPV infection. Study results and limitations: Each sample's T-cell count was unknown, possibly confounding richness.

The sequencing sample was made of blood buffy coat. V gene TRBV30 combines with J gene TRBJ1-4, with D possibly TRBD1 on 5 matching bases. This clonotype was sampled from a woman between 18 and 70 years old with a cervical HPV16 infection that either progressed to CIN3+ or cleared (not recorded which). This CDR3 reads CAWSVSRRGEKLFF. The DNA read from the CDR3 is TGTGCCTGGAGTGTATCCAGGAGGGGTGAAAAA.